This TCR beta chain was sequenced during a study of blood T cell repertoires in COVID-19. Study context: Samples representing acute and convalescent COVID-19 were sourced from the United States, Italy and Spain. PBMCs, B-cell-depleted T cells, or T cells were the source of the cDNA or gDNA that made up the material.

Using immunoSEQ multiplex PCR, the repertoire was profiled, and TCRdb retains in-frame clones only, with some absent. The sample lists around 86,000 clones; around 84% were seen once. This CDR3 has 15 residues. Germline CDR1 reads SGHNT; CDR2 reads YYREEE (reference sequence). V dropped 3 bases and J dropped 10; count of bases not matched to a gene: 8. The clonotype was recovered from a man of 80 years or more with acute or convalescent COVID-19. The sample was peripheral blood. The rearrangement links TRBV5-4 to TRBJ1-6, with 9 bases that match TRBD1. The CDR3 region has the DNA TGTGCCAGCAGCTCCGGACAGGGGTTGGGGTCACCCCTCCACTTT. Protein product: CASSSGQGLGSPLHF.